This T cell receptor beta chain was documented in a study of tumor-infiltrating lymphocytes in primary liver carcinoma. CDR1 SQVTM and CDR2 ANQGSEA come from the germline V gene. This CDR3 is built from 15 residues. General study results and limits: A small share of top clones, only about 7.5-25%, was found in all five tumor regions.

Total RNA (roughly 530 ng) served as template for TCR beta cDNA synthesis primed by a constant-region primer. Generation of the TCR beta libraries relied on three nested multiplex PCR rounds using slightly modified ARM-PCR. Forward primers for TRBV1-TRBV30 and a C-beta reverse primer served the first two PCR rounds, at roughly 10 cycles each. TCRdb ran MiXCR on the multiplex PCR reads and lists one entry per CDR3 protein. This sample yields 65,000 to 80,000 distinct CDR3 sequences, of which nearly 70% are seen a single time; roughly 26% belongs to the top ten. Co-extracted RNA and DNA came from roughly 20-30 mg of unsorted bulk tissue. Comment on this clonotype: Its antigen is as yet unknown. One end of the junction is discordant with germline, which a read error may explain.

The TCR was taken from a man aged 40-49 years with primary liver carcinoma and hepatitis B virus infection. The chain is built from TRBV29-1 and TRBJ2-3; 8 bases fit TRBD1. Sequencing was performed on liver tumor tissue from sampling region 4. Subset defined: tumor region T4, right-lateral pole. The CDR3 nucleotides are TGCAGCGCTGGGTCAGGGGGCAGTCAGACAGATACGCAGTATTTC. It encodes CSAGSGGSQTDTQYF.